The next 18 T cell receptor beta chains were all read from a single sample in a study of blood T cell repertoires in COVID-19. Here immunoSEQ multiplex PCR was the method, and the copy in TCRdb shows in-frame clones only, minus some. The repertoire holds 70,000 to 95,000 clones, with over 80% as singletons. Input material: peripheral blood. The origin of the receptors is a woman aged 70 to 79 with active or convalescent COVID-19.

The chain is built from TRBV10-2 and TRBJ1-6; D perhaps matches TRBD1 (6 bases). This CDR3 spans 14 amino acids. The germline V gene has CDR1 WSHSY and CDR2 SAAADI. Trimming removed 4 bases from V and 7 bases from J, with 11 bases in between. The CDR3 sequence: CASSGQGQNSPLHF. The DNA of the CDR3 is TGCGCCAGCAGTGGGCAGGGGCAGAATTCACCCCTCCACTTT.

The chain uses TRBV3-1 (or the pseudogene TRBV3-2) and TRBJ1-1, with D unclear. CDR1 is LGHDT, CDR2 YNNKEL, per germline (reference sequence). V was trimmed by 4 bases and J by 2 bases, leaving 11 bases between them. This CDR3 spans 14 amino acids. CDR3 in amino acids: CASSRAAVNTEAFF. The CDR3 nucleotides read TGTGCCAGCAGCCGTGCTGCGGTTAACACTGAAGCTTTCTTT.

The chain recombines TRBV7-2 with TRBJ1-3; D not resolved. The germline V and J ends were trimmed by 3 bases and 0 bases, with 15 bases remaining between them. The CDR3 consists of 17 residues. Per germline, CDR1 SGHTA and CDR2 FQGNSA. For the CDR3, the DNA is TGTGCCAGCAGCTTGAGACCCACAGCTCACTCTGGAAACACCATATATTTT. Amino acids: CASSLRPTAHSGNTIYF.

This clone was recorded only once. The chain carries TRBV18 and TRBJ2-7, with D possibly TRBD1 on 6 matching bases. Deletions cut 3 bases from V and 2 bases from J, with 17 bases between. Germline assignment: CDR1 KGHSH and CDR2 LQKENI. This CDR3 is built from 16 residues. The DNA of the CDR3 is TGTGCCAGCTCACCTCGGGACACCTCAGGACCCTACGAGCAGTACTTC. It encodes CASSPRDTSGPYEQYF.

The chain joins TRBV11-2 to TRBJ2-4, with 9 positions matching TRBD2. CDR1 is SGHAT and CDR2 is FQNNGV in the germline V gene. The CDR3 length is 15 residues. The V gene end was trimmed by 8 bases and the J gene end by 1 base; junction bases not matched to a gene: 6. The CDR3 bases are TGTGCCAGCTCCCGGAGCGGGGGGGCCAAAAACATTCAGTACTTC. Translating it yields CASSRSGGAKNIQYF.

The rearrangement uses TRBV12-3 or TRBV12-4 and TRBJ2-5; TRBD1 might be the D (5 bases). V was shortened by 3 bases and J by 2 bases, with 7 bases between the two germline ends. There are 13 residues in the CDR3. The CDR3 loop is CASSLYRQETQYF. CDR3 sequence (DNA): TGTGCCAGCAGTTTGTACAGGCAAGAGACCCAGTACTTC.

The V and J genes are TRBV5-4 and TRBJ1-1; D ambiguous. Trimming cost V 3 bases and J 5 bases, with 14 bases left between them. This CDR3 is built from 14 residues. Germline CDR1 is SGHNT and CDR2 is YYREEE (reference sequence). The CDR3 DNA follows: TGTGCCAGCAGCTCCGGGGTAGAGGGAACTGAAGCTTTCTTT. It translates to CASSSGVEGTEAFF.

This clone was picked up one time. The chain has TRBV18 and TRBJ2-5; 11 bases match TRBD2. The CDR3 is 15 amino acids. Germline-derived CDR1 and CDR2 are KGHSH and LQKENI. V lost 6 bases, J lost 3 bases, and 6 bases stayed unmatched. The CDR3 DNA reads TGTGCCAGCTCGCAGGCACTAGCGGGGGAAGAGACCCAGTACTTC. Its protein product is CASSQALAGEETQYF.

V usage is TRBV5-1 and J usage is TRBJ1-2, with D unclear. Trimming removed 3 bases at V and 7 bases at J, with 13 bases between. The length of the CDR3 is 13 residues. The germline CDR1 and CDR2 sequences are SGHRS and YFSETQ. CDR3 in DNA: TGCGCCAGCAGCTCCCAGACGGGAGGTGGCTACACCTTC. It is translated as CASSSQTGGGYTF.

CDR3 sequence (DNA): TGTGCCAGCAGCCAAGAGGGAGAAGTGTGGAGGGTCTCTGGAAACACCATATATTTT. It codes for CASSQEGEVWRVSGNTIYF. V gene TRBV4-2 combines with J gene TRBJ1-3, with D unclear. Trimming took off 0 bases at V and 0 bases at J, with 18 bases between the two ends. The length of the CDR3 is 19 residues. CDR1 LGHNA and CDR2 YNFKEQ come from the germline V gene.

This clone has just a few counts. The chain couples TRBV29-1 to TRBJ1-2; 8 nucleotides line up with TRBD1. Germline V CDR1 and CDR2: SQVTM, ANQGSEA. Trimming took 6 bases from V and 1 from J; bases not matched to a gene: 1. The CDR3 is 12 residues long. The CDR3 DNA is TGCAGCGTGGACAGGGATAACTATGGCTACACCTTC. Translated: CSVDRDNYGYTF.

The chain is built from TRBV29-1 and TRBJ2-1, with 8 positions matching TRBD1. The CDR3 is made up of 15 amino acids. Trimming took 2 bases from V and 2 from J; bases not matched to a gene: 5. CDR1 and CDR2 (germline): SQVTM, ANQGSEA. CDR3 DNA: TGCAGCGTTGAAAGCCAGGACAGGGCCTACAATGAGCAGTTCTTC. As protein: CSVESQDRAYNEQFF.

The J gene is TRBJ2-5, the V gene TRBV6-2 or TRBV6-3, with D perhaps matching TRBD2 (5 bases). The length of the CDR3 is 16 residues. V lost 0 bases and J 1 base, leaving 12 bases between the germline ends. Germline V gene data show CDR1 as MNHEY and CDR2 as SVGEGT. The CDR3 loop reads CASSYSSGMGQETQYF. The CDR3 region has the DNA TGTGCCAGCAGTTACTCGTCGGGGATGGGCCAAGAGACCCAGTACTTC.

The chain combines TRBV6-2 or TRBV6-3 with TRBJ1-4; D might be TRBD1 (6 bases). CDR3 length equals 14 residues. V was clipped by 5 bases and J by 6 bases, with 13 bases between them. The germline gives CDR1 MNHEY, CDR2 SVGEGT. This chain's CDR3 is CASSNRDKYEKLFF. The CDR3 DNA reads as TGTGCCAGCAGTAACCGGGACAAGTATGAAAAACTGTTTTTT.

This clone appeared a single time. This chain uses TRBV7-2 with TRBJ2-7; D is possibly TRBD2 (5 bases). CDR1 is SGHTA and CDR2 is FQGNSA in the germline V gene. The CDR3 contains 16 residues. Trimming stripped 4 bases from V and 3 bases from J, with 19 bases between. The CDR3, as DNA: TGTGCCAGCAGCTGGCCCGAGGGCCGACCCAACTACGAGCAGTACTTC. This gives the protein CASSWPEGRPNYEQYF.

The V gene is TRBV2, the J gene TRBJ2-3; D is unresolved. Germline V gene sequence: CDR1 SNHLY, CDR2 FYNNEI. V lost 4 bases and J lost 4, with 12 bases in between. The CDR3 contains 14 residues. CDR3 sequence (DNA): TGTGCCAGCAGTGTTTCTCCCGGGTCAGATACGCAGTATTTT. This codes for CASSVSPGSDTQYF.

The chain links TRBV6-2 or TRBV6-3 to TRBJ1-2, with a weak D call TRBD1 (6 bases). V gave up 4 bases and J gave up 9 bases, with 15 bases separating them. The CDR3 spans 13 residues. CDR1 and CDR2 (germline): MNHEY, SVGEGT. This CDR3 is CASSSQTGSRYTF. DNA of the CDR3: TGTGCCAGCAGTTCTCAAACAGGGAGTCGCTACACCTTC.

The chain joins TRBV7-6 to TRBJ1-2; D is possibly TRBD1 (5 bases). CDR1 SGHVS and CDR2 FNYEAQ come from the germline V gene. Between the trimmed V and J ends, which lost 2 bases and 3 bases, there was a span of 13 bases. This CDR3 contains 15 residues. The CDR3: CASSLLGQGDYGYTF. Here the CDR3 DNA reads TGTGCCAGCAGCTTACTCGGCCAGGGCGACTATGGCTACACCTTC.